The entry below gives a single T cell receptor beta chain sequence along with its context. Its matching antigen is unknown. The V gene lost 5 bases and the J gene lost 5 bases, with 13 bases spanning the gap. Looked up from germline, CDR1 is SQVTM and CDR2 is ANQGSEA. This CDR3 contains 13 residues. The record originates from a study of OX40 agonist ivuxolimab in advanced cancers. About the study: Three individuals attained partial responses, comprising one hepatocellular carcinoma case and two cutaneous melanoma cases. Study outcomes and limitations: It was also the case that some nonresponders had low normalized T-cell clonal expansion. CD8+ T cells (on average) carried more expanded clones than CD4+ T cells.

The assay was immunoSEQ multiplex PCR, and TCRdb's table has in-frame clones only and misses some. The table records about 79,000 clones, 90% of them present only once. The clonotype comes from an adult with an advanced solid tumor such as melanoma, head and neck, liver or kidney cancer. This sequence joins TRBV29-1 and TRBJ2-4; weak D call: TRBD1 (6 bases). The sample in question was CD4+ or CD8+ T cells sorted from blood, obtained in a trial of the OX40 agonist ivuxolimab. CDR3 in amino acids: CSVTAGAQNIQYF. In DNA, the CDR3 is TGCAGCGTTACAGCAGGGGCGCAAAACATTCAGTACTTC.